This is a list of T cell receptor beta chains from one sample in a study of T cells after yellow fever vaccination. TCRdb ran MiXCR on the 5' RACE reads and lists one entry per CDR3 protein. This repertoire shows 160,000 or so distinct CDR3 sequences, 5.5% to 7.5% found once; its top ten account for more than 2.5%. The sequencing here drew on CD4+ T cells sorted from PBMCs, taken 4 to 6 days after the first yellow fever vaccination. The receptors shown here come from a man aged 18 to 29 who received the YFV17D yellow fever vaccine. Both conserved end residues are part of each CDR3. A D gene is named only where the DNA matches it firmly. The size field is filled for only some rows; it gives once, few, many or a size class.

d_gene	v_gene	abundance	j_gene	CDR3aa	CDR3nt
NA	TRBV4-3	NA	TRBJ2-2	CASSQDNRPTGELFF	TGCGCCAGCAGCCAAGATAACAGGCCCACCGGGGAGCTGTTTTTT
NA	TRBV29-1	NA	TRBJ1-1	CSVRQSNTEAFF	TGCAGCGTTAGACAGAGTAACACTGAAGCTTTCTTT
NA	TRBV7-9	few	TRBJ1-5	CASSLMGSNQPQHF	TGTGCCAGCAGCTTAATGGGGTCGAATCAGCCCCAGCATTTT
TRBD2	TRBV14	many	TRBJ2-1	CASSQDYTSGGNEQFF	TGTGCCAGCAGCCAAGATTATACTAGCGGGGGCAATGAGCAGTTCTTC
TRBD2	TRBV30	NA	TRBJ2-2	CAWSGSLADTGELFF	TGTGCCTGGAGTGGTTCCCTAGCGGACACCGGGGAGCTGTTTTTT
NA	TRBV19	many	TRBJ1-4	CASSPRLDPPFFF	TGTGCCAGTAGTCCCCGATTGGATCCCCCATTTTTTTTT
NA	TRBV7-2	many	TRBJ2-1	CASSSRPLGSEQFF	TGTGCCAGCAGCTCGAGACCCTTGGGAAGTGAGCAGTTCTTC
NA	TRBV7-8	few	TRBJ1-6	CASSLVGAGSPLHF	TGTGCCAGCAGCTTAGTGGGCGCGGGCTCACCCCTCCACTTT
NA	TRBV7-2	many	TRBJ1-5	CASSVRGDQAQHF	TGTGCCAGCAGCGTAAGGGGGGATCAAGCCCAGCATTTT
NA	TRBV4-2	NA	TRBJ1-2	CASSQETQNGYTF	TGTGCCAGCAGCCAAGAAACCCAGAATGGCTACACCTTC